This T cell receptor (beta chain) was obtained from a study of blood T cell repertoires in COVID-19. Whole-study context: PBMCs, B-cell-depleted T cells, or T cells provided the cDNA or gDNA that made up the material.

The CDR3 loop spans 15 amino acids. The junction had 8 bases not matched to a gene; V was cut back by 6 bases and J by 4 bases. Germline values: CDR1 SGHDT, CDR2 YYEEEE. The table came from immunoSEQ multiplex PCR; TCRdb's copy has only in-frame clones and leaves some out. The data contain about 180,000 clones, around 85% of them seen just once; the ten biggest clones take up more than 2.5%. Source material: peripheral blood. This sequence originates from a man aged 55 to 70 with acute or convalescent COVID-19. The chain combines TRBV5-6 with TRBJ2-3, with 10 bases identical to TRBD2. This CDR3 is CASTRRGLASDTQYF. CDR3 sequence (DNA): TGTGCCAGCACCCGGCGGGGACTAGCGTCAGATACGCAGTATTTT.